A single TCR beta chain is shown here with its context. Its target is not known. The CDR3 loop spans 18 amino acids. CDR1 is SGHVS and CDR2 is FNYEAQ in the germline V gene. The V gene lost 2 bases and the J gene lost 0 bases, with 17 bases spanning the gap. The source of the sample is a study of shared clonotypes between healthy human individuals. Study-level results: Across subsets, estimated richness was generally greater for naive than for memory populations. The genetic and exposure-history diversity represented was limited by few donors.

Sequenced by immunoSEQ multiplex PCR; TCRdb stores in-frame clones only, minus some. Here the sample spans around 1.5 million clones, 95% to 99% being singletons. Sequencing was done on a sample of naive CD4+ T cells sorted from blood. The sample's subset: CD45RA+ positively selected. V and J are TRBV7-6 and TRBJ2-1; TRBD1 might be the D (5 bases). The clonotype was recovered from a man under 40 in good health. The CDR3 loop is CASSLWGRQASSYNEQFF. CDR3 DNA sequence: TGTGCCAGCAGCTTATGGGGCAGGCAAGCAAGCTCCTACAATGAGCAGTTCTTC.